This T cell receptor beta chain comes out of a study of T cells in Graves' hyperthyroidism and ophthalmopathy. General study findings and limits: In blood, most of the thyroid clonotypes expanded above 0.001 were also present.

RNA transcripts yielded amplified TCR beta CDR3 regions. When the TCR CDR3 underwent first-round RT-PCR, the HTBI primer set was used. TCRdb used MiXCR to reprocess the multiplex PCR reads, holding one entry per CDR3 protein. Here the sample spans over 300,000 distinct CDR3 sequences, roughly 13% being singletons. The cohort's ophthalmopathy patients, a group with duration under 3 months, had a Clinical Activity Score of at least 3 and a NOSPECS grade of at least 4. Thyroid ultrasound, orbital computed tomography, clinical symptoms, and serum thyroxine and TRAb underpinned diagnoses. 10 ml of fresh peripheral blood supplied the PBMCs. In this sample, this clonotype turned up many times. Its antigen remains unknown. Germline assignment: CDR1 SNHLY and CDR2 FYNNEI. V was pared by 1 base and J by 8 bases, with 17 bases between. The CDR3 contains 16 residues.

The sample comprised blood. The V and J genes are TRBV2 and TRBJ1-4; TRBD1 might be the D (6 bases). The receptor was derived from a woman aged 40 to 50 with Graves' ophthalmopathy. CDR3 DNA: TGTGCCAGCAGTGAAGTCTTTGCGACAGGACTAGAAAAACTGTTTTTT. The encoded protein is CASSEVFATGLEKLFF.